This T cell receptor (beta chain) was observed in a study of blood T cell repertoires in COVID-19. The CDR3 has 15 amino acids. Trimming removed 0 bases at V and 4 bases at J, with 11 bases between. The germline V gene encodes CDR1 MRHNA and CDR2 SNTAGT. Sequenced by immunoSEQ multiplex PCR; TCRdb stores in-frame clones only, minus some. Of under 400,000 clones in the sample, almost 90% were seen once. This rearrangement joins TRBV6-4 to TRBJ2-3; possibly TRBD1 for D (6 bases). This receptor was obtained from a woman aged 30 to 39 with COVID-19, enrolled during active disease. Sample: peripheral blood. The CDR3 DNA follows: TGTGCCAGCAGTGACTCTGAGACAGGACCAGATACGCAGTATTTT. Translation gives CASSDSETGPDTQYF.